This record looks at one T cell receptor (beta chain) sequence and its context. Its specificity is unknown. The data stem from a study of T cells in Graves' hyperthyroidism and ophthalmopathy. Study-wide results and limits: The majority of expanded thyroid clonotypes above 0.001 also appeared in blood.

Amplification of TCR beta CDR3 regions used RNA as the template. The HTBI primer set served for first-round RT-PCR of the TCR CDR3. MiXCR was run by TCRdb on the multiplex PCR reads, yielding one entry per CDR3 protein. Of 250,000 to 400,000 distinct CDR3 sequences in the sample, roughly 15% are singletons; the top ten hold roughly 33%. Trimming took off 1 base at V and 2 bases at J, with 15 bases between the two ends. This CDR3 region has 15 residues. The germline CDR1 and CDR2 sequences are DFQATT and SNEGSKA (reference sequence). The chain links TRBV20-1 to TRBJ2-7; D gene unclear. Material for sequencing was blood. This receptor was identified in a woman in her 40s with Graves' ophthalmopathy. This CDR3 reads CSARVPLADPYEQYF. In DNA form, the CDR3 reads TGCAGTGCTAGAGTCCCCCTGGCGGACCCCTACGAGCAGTACTTC.